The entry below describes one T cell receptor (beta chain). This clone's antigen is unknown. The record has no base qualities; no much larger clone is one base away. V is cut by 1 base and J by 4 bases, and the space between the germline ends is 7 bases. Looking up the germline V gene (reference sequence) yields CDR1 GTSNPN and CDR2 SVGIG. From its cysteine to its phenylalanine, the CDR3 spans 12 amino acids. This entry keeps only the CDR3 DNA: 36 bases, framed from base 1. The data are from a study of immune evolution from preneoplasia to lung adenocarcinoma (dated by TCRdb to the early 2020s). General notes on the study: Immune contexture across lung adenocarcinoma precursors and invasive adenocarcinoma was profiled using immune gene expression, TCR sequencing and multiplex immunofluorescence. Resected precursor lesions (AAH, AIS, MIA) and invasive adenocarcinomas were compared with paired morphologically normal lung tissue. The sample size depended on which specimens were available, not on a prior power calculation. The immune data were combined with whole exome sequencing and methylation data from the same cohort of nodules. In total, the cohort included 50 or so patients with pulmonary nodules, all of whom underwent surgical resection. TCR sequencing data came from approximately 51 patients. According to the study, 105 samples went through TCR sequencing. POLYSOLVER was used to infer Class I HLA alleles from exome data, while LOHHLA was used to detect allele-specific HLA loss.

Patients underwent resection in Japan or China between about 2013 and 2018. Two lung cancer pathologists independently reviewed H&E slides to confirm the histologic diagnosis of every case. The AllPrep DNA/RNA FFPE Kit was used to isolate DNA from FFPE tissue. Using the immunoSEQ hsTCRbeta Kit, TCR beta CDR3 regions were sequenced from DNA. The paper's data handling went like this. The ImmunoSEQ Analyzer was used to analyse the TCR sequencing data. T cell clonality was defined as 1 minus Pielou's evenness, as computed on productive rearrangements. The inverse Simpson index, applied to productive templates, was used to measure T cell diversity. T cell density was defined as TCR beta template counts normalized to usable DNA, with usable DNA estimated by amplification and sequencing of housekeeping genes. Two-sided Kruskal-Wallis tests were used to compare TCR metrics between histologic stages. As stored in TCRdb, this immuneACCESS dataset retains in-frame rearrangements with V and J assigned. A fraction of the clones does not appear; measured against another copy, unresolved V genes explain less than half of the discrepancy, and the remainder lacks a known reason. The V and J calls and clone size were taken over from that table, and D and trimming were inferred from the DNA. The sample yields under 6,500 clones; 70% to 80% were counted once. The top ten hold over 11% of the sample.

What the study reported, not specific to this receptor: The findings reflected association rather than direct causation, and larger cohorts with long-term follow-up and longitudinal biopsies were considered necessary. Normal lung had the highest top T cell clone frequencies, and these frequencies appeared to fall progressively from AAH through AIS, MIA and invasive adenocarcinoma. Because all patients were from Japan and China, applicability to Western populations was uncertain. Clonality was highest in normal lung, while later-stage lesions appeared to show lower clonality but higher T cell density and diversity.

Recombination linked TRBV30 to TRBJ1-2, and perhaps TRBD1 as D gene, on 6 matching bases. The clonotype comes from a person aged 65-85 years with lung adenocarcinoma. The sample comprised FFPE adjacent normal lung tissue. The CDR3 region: CAWSEQGYGYTF. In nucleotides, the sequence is TGTGCCTGGAGTGAACAGGGCTATGGCTACACCTTC.